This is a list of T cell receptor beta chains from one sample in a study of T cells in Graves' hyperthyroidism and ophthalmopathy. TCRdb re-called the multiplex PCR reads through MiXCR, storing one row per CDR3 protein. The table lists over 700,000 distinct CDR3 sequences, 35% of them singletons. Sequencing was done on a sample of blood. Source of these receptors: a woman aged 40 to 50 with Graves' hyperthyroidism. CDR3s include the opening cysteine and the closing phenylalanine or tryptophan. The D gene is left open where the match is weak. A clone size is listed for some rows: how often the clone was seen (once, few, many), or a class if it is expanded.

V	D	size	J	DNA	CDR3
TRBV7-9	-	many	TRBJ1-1	TGTGCCAGCAGCTCACCAACTCAGGGTTGGAACACTGAAGCTTTCTTT	CASSSPTQGWNTEAFF
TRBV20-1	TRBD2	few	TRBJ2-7	TGCAGTGCTCGCGTTTGGCGGGAGCACTCCTACGAGCAGTACTTC	CSARVWREHSYEQYF
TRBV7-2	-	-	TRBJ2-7	TGTGCCAGCAGCCCGACGGGGGATCGATACGAGCAGTACTTC	CASSPTGDRYEQYF
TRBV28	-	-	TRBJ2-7	TGTGCCAGCTACGGAGGGGCAGGGTCCGAGCAGTACTTC	CASYGGAGSEQYF
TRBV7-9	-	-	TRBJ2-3	TGTGCCAGCAGCTTAGCGGACTTCACAGATACGCAGTATTTT	CASSLADFTDTQYF
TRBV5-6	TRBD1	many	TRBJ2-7	TGTGCCAGCAGCAATGGACAGGGGGCCTCCTACGAGCAGTACTTC	CASSNGQGASYEQYF
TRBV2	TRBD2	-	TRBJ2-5	TGTGCCAGCAGCCCTTGGCGGGAGGCTCGATTCTATCACTTC	CASSPWREARFYHF
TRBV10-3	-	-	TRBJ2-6	TGTGCCATCAGTGGGACAGCCACTGGGGCCAACGTCCTGACTTTC	CAISGTATGANVLTF
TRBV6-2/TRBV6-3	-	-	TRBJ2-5	TGTGCCACGTTTGACGGTTTCGGGGAGACCCAGTACTTC	CATFDGFGETQYF
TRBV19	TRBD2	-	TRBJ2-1	TGTGCCAGCAGTTTTTCGGGGGGGGCGGATGAGCAGTTCTTC	CASSFSGGADEQFF
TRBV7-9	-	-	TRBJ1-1	TGTGCCAGCAGCTCTTCGGACAGTGGGAAGGGTTTCTTT	CASSSSDSGKGFF
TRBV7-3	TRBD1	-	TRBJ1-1	TGTGCCAGCAGCCAAGGACAGGGGGCGGCAGCTTCCTTT	CASSQGQGAAASF
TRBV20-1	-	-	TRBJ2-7	TGCAGTGCTTTCCAACGGCCCTTCAGAGGACTCCCGGCTGGGGGCGAGCAGTACTTC	CSAFQRPFRGLPAGGEQYF
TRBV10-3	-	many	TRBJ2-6	TGTGCCATCAGTGAATATTCCGACGGTTTCTCGACTGGGGCCAACGTCCTGACTTTC	CAISEYSDGFSTGANVLTF
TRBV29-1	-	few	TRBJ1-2	TGCAGCGTTGTAGGGGACCGATATGGCTACACCTTC	CSVVGDRYGYTF
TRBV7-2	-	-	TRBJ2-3	TGTGCCAGCAGCGCCGTAGGGGTCACAGATACGCAGTATTTT	CASSAVGVTDTQYF
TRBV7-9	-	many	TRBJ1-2	TGTGCCAGCAGCTTAGGGGCGGGGAACTATGGCTACACCTTC	CASSLGAGNYGYTF
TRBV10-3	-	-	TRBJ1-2	TGTGCCAGCAGCCTTCTTAGGGTTCAGGCCTATGGCTACACCTTC	CASSLLRVQAYGYTF
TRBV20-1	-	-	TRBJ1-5	TGCAGTGCTAGTCCTGCGGGGGAACGTCAGCCCCAGCATTTT	CSASPAGERQPQHF
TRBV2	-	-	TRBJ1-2	TGTGCCAGCAGTGGGGCTCCGCTTTATGGCTACACCTTC	CASSGAPLYGYTF
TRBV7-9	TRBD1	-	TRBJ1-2	TGTGCCAGCAGTCACCGGGACAGGGGGGAAGGCTACACCTTC	CASSHRDRGEGYTF
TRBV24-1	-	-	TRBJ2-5	TGTGCCACCAGTGATTTGAGGGCGGAGACCCAGTACTTC	CATSDLRAETQYF
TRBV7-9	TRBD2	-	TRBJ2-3	TGTGCCAGCAGCTCCCCCTGGGCGGGAGTGGGAGATACGCAGTATTTT	CASSSPWAGVGDTQYF
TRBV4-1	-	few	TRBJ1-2	TGCGCCAGCAGCCAAGAATACGGAGCTAACTATGGCTACACCTTC	CASSQEYGANYGYTF
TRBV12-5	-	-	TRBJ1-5	TGTGCTAGTGGTTGGGACATGACAGGCCAGGATCAGCCCCAGCATTTT	CASGWDMTGQDQPQHF
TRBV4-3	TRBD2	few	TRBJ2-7	TGCGCCAGCAGCCAAGACCCCCTAGCGGGGGTTTACGAGCAGTACTTC	CASSQDPLAGVYEQYF
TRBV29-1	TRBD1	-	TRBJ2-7	TGCAGCGTACGGGACAGGGTCGGGTACGAGCAGTACTTC	CSVRDRVGYEQYF
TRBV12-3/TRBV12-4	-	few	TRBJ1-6	TGTGCCAGCATCTTAGGGGCAAATTCACCCCTCCACTTT	CASILGANSPLHF
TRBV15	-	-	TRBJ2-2	TGTGCCACCAGCAGAGATCTACCGGCACAGCCTTTCGCGAACACCGGGGAGCTGTTTTTT	CATSRDLPAQPFANTGELFF
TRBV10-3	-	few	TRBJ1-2	TGTGCCATCAGTGGTGGGACGGACTCGAACTATGGCTACACCTTC	CAISGGTDSNYGYTF
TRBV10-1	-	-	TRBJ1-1	TGCGGCAGCAGTGAGGGGGGATTAACTGAAGCTTTCTTT	CGSSEGGLTEAFF